This T cell receptor (beta chain) was identified in a study of shared clonotypes between healthy human individuals. Losses at the gene ends were 4 bases for V and 4 bases for J; bases not matched to a gene: 12. The CDR3 runs 17 residues. Germline V lookup: CDR1 MGHRA, CDR2 YSYEKL. Repertoires were generated with immunoSEQ multiplex PCR, while TCRdb's copy carries only in-frame clones and drops some. The sample contains some 380,000 clones, 90% to 97% of which appear only once. The sequenced material came from memory CD8+ T cells sorted from blood. Subset indicated: CD45RO+ cells pooled with CCR7-negative TemRA cells. The rearrangement links TRBV4-1 to TRBJ2-1; TRBD1 matches 8 bases. The clonotype comes from a young man in good health. The CDR3 region has the DNA TGCGCCAGCAGCCCCAGGGGGGTGGACAGGGATTACAATGAGCAGTTCTTC. Its translation: CASSPRGVDRDYNEQFF.